This T cell receptor (beta chain) comes out of a study of shared clonotypes between healthy human individuals (dated by TCRdb to 2018 to 2021). In terms of the full investigation: The cohort comprised a couple of women and a few men aged 18 to 49 years. Per donor, three plates each were used for CD4 naive and CD4 memory, two for CD8 naive, and one for CD8 memory. To estimate repertoire size and how much clonotype sharing occurs between individuals, the study deeply sequenced the blood TCR repertoires of five healthy adults. Libraries were prepared and TCR repertoires were sequenced by different laboratories using diverse techniques, in order to increase sequencing depth and limit assay-specific biases. Each donor's leukapheresis produced roughly between roughly 0.85 and 10 billion PBMCs.

Using the deep immunoSEQ assay, TCR CDR3 regions were amplified from genomic DNA by multiplex PCR. Extracted genomic DNA from each cell subset was distributed evenly across all wells of several immunoSEQ 96-well plates, and each plate was treated as a replicate. For sorted subsets, each replicate PCR was loaded with about 0.2 ug genomic DNA, equivalent to 30,000 or so T cell genomes. Purified libraries were measured with a Qubit 3.0 fluorometer, size-checked on a Bioanalyzer 2100, and measured again with the KAPA Library Quantification kit. A separate single-read 150-cycle Illumina NextSeq 550 flow cell was used to sequence each immunoSEQ 96-well plate. From the authors' description of their analysis: Because the immunoSEQ output included only junctional sequences and no quality scores, the filtering could not be the same as the filtering used for full-length reads. To assign V/J genes and CDR3, sequences were annotated against IMGT germline references using PyIR, a Python wrapper for IgBLAST v1.9. Reads were removed for weak V/J assignments (E-value above 1e-6), missing CDR3, stop codons, out-of-frame junctions, or ambiguous translated residues. V3J clonotypes were defined as sequences sharing the same inferred V gene, J gene, and CDR3 amino acid sequence. To compute the percentage overlap between repertoires, the number of shared unique clonotypes was divided by the size of the smaller repertoire. Repertoire richness was assessed with RTK rarefaction, the Chao1 estimator, and Recon v2.1 estimates of unobserved clonotypes. OLGA was used to compute generation probabilities for all TCRbeta clonotypes that the gDNA method yielded from a few donors. The table comes from immuneACCESS by way of TCRdb, which keeps in-frame sequences with V and J called. Part of the clones is missing from these tables; in studies checked, under half for an unresolved V gene and the rest for unknown reasons. D and trimming were read from the DNA, whereas the V and J calls and clone size are those reported in that table. The sample table lists 2 million to 2.5 million clones, under 95% of them with a count of one. The ten largest clonotypes hold more than 0.35% of the sample.

The research as a whole found: Larger estimated clonotype richness was generally found for naive subsets than for memory subsets. Clonotypes shared by all four sorted-subset donors showed higher generation probabilities than non-shared clonotypes. Pairwise subsampling led to the expectation that sequencing depth would affect the degree of clonotype sharing among donors. Sampling was restricted to blood, and TCR repertoires in tissue are likely to differ from TCR repertoires in blood. Across several donors, approximately 4.9% of naive CD4, roughly 3.5% of naive CD8, around 2.1% of memory CD4, and approximately 0.4% of memory CD8 clonotypes were shared. The genetic and exposure-history diversity represented was limited by the small number of donors. Incomplete sequencing was indicated by rarefaction of sorted-subset datasets, despite the large sequencing depth.

With respect to this clone: Its specific antigen is unknown. The record has no base qualities; no much larger clone is one base away.

The donors were healthy, HIV-negative adults with no recently reported acute infections or vaccinations. Every donor was a Caucasian adult residing in Nashville, Tennessee, USA. CD4+ T cells were enriched through magnetic negative selection, after which naive cells were positively selected on CD45RA and the remaining negative fraction served as the memory subset. Blood was collected by leukapheresis, and PBMCs were isolated by Ficoll-Histopaque density gradient centrifugation and then cryopreserved in liquid nitrogen vapor phase. Purity and quantity of every magnetically sorted T cell population were checked by analytical flow cytometry. From each sorted fraction, genomic DNA was isolated and quantified by UV absorbance on a Nanodrop 2000c. The germline V gene sets CDR1 to SGHTA and CDR2 to FQGNSA. Measured from the cysteine to the phenylalanine, the CDR3 is 15 residues long. Left in the record is the CDR3 DNA by itself, 45 bases read in frame from the first base. Trimming costs V 0 bases and J 4 bases, and their ends lie 12 bases apart.

The receptor was isolated from a man in his late teens or twenties in good health. Some clones in this sample may be carry-over from other donors' samples. The receptor chain draws on TRBV7-2 and TRBJ1-2, with the D gene call left open. Source material: naive CD4+ T cells from PBMCs. The sample's cell subset or site label is to be understood as: CD45RA+ positively selected. DNA sequence: TGTGCCAGCAGCTTAGCTATAGGCGAGTCCTATGGCTACACCTTC. Its translation reads: CASSLAIGESYGYTF.